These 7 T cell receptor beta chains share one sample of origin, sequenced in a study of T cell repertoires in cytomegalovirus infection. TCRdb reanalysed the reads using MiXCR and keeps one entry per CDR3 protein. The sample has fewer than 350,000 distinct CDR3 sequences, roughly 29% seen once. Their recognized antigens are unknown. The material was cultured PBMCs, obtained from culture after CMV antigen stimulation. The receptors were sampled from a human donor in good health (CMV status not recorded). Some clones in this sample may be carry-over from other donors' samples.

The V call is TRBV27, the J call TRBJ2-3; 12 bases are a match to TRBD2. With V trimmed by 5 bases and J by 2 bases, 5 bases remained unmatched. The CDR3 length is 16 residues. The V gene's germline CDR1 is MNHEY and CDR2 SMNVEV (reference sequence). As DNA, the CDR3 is TGTGCCAGCAGTAGAAGGACTAGCGGGGTCACAGATACGCAGTATTTT. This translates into CASSRRTSGVTDTQYF.

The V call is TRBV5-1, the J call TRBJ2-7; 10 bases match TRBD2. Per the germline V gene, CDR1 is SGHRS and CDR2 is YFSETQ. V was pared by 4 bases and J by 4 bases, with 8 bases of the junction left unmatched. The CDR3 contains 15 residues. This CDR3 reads CASSPVAGGTYEQYF. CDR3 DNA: TGCGCCAGCAGCCCTGTAGCGGGAGGAACGTACGAGCAGTACTTC.

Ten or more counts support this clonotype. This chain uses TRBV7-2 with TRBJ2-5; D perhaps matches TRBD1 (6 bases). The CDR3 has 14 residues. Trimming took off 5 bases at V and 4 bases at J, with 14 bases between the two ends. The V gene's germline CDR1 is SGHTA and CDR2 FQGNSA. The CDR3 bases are TGTGCCAGCAGCCGGGACATTACCTTAGAGACCCAGTACTTC. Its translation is CASSRDITLETQYF.

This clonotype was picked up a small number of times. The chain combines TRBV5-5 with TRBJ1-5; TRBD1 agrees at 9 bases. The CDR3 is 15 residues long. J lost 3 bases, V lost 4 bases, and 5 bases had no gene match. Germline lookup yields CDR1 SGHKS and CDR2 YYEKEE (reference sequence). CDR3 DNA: TGTGCCAGCAGCCACGGACAGGGGCCCAATCAGCCCCAGCATTTT. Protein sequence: CASSHGQGPNQPQHF.

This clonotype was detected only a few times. CDR3 protein: CASSLFVSRQINQPQHF. As DNA, the CDR3 is TGTGCCAGCAGCTTATTCGTTTCGCGACAGATCAATCAGCCCCAGCATTTT. This chain connects TRBV7-9 to TRBJ1-5, with a possible D match to TRBD1 (5 bases). From germline, CDR1 is SEHNR and CDR2 FQNEAQ (reference sequence). The V gene lost 2 bases and the J gene lost 3 bases, with 17 bases spanning the gap. This CDR3 has 17 residues.

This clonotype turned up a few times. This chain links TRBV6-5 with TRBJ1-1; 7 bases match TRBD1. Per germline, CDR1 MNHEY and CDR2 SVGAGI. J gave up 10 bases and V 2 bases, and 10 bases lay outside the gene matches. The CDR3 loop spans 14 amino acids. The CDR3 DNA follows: TGTGCCAGCAGTTACCATAGACAGGGACTAGGAGCTTTCTTT. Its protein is CASSYHRQGLGAFF.

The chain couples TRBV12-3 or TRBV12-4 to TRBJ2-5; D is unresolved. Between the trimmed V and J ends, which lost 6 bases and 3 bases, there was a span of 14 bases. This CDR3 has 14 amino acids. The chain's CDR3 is CASSPGGNEETQYF. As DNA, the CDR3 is TGTGCCAGCAGCCCAGGCGGTAATGAAGAGACCCAGTACTTC.